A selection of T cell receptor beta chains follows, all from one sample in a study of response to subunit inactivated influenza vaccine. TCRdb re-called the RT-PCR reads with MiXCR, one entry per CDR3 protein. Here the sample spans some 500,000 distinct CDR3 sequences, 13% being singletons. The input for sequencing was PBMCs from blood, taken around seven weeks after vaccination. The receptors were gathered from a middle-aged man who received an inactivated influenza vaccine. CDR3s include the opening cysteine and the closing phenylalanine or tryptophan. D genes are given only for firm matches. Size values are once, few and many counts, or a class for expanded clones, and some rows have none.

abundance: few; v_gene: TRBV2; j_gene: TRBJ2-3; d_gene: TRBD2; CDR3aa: CASSDRGTRSTDTQYF; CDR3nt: TGTGCCAGCAGTGATCGAGGGACTAGAAGCACAGATACGCAGTATTTT
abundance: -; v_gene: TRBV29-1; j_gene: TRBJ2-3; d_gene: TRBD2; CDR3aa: CSAYGGGSTDTQYF; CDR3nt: TGCAGCGCTTACGGCGGGGGGAGCACAGATACGCAGTATTTT
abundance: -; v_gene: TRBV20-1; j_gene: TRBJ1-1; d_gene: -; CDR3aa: CSARQLNTEAFF; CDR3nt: TGCAGTGCTAGACAGTTGAACACTGAAGCTTTCTTT
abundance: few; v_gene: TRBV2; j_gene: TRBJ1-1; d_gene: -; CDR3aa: CASSGDHGTEAFF; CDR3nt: TGTGCCAGCAGTGGGGACCATGGCACTGAAGCTTTCTTT
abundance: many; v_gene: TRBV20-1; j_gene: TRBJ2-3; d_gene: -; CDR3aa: CSAYGGGLTDTQYF; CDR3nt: TGCAGTGCTTATGGTGGGGGCTTGACAGATACGCAGTATTTT
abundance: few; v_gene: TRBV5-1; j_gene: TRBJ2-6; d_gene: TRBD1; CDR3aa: CASSLGQGVSGANVLTF; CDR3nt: TGCGCCAGCAGCCTAGGACAGGGAGTGTCTGGGGCCAACGTCCTGACTTTC
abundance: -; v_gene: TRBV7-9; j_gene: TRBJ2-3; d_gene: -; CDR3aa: CASSSWGRDAQDTQYF; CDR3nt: TGTGCCAGCAGCTCCTGGGGCAGGGATGCACAAGATACGCAGTATTTT
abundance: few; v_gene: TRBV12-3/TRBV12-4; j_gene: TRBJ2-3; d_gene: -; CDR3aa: CASTPDAADTQYF; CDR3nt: TGTGCCAGCACCCCTGATGCGGCAGATACGCAGTATTTT
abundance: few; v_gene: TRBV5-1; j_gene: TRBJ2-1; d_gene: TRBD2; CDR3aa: CASSSRLAGGSEQFF; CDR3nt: TGCGCCAGCAGCTCTCGACTAGCGGGGGGCTCTGAGCAGTTCTTC
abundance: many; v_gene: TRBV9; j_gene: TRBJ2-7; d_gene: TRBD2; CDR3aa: CASSVGPTSGGQYF; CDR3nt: TGTGCCAGCAGCGTAGGACCGACTAGCGGAGGGCAGTACTTC
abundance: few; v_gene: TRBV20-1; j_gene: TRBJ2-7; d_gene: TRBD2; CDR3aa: CSARDPLAGGYEQYF; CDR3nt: TGCAGTGCTAGAGATCCCTTAGCGGGGGGCTACGAGCAGTACTTC
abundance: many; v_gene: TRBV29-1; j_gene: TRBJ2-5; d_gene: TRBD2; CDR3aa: CSVGTSGTAKTQYF; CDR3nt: TGCAGCGTAGGGACTAGCGGGACGGCTAAGACCCAGTACTTC
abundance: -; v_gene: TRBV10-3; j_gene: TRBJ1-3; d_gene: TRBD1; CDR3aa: CAISDIRGFNNFGNTIYF; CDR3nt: TGTGCCATCAGTGACATCAGGGGGTTTAACAACTTTGGAAACACCATATATTTT
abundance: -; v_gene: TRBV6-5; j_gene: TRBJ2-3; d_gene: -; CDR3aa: CASSYSMIGRSSTDTQYF; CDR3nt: TGTGCCAGCAGTTACTCGATGATAGGGCGGTCTAGCACAGATACGCAGTATTTT
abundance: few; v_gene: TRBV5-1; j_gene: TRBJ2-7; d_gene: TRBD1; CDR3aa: CASSLGFPGTGSHEQYF; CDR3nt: TGCGCCAGCAGCCTGGGGTTTCCCGGGACAGGGTCTCACGAGCAGTACTTC
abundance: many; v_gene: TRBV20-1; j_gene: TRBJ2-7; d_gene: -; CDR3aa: CSARGPDRVYEQYF; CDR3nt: TGCAGTGCTAGAGGCCCGGACAGAGTCTACGAGCAGTACTTC